These 26 T cell receptor beta chains were all obtained from the same sample, sequenced in a study of T cells in Graves' hyperthyroidism and ophthalmopathy. RNA transcripts were the template for amplifying TCR beta CDR3 regions. The primer set for the first-round RT-PCR of the TCR CDR3 was HTBI. TCRdb itself ran the multiplex PCR reads through MiXCR, one entry per CDR3 protein. The profile shows about 400,000 distinct CDR3 sequences, roughly 15% of them singletons. Sequences were obtained from blood. These receptors all come from a woman younger than 45 with Graves' ophthalmopathy.

This clonotype was observed many times. The V call is TRBV4-1, the J call TRBJ2-5, with a possible D match to TRBD1 (5 bases). The CDR3 contains 13 residues. Per the germline V gene, CDR1 is MGHRA and CDR2 is YSYEKL. The germline V and J ends were trimmed by 1 base and 6 bases, with 9 bases remaining between them. CDR3 nucleotide sequence: TGCGCCAGCAGCCAAGTCAGGGAACAGACCCAGTACTTC. It is translated as CASSQVREQTQYF.

This clonotype was counted ten times or more. The J gene is TRBJ2-3, the V gene TRBV12-3 or TRBV12-4, with D uncertain. V lost 7 bases to trimming and J lost 1 base, with 6 bases between them. The CDR3 is 12 amino acids. The CDR3 region has the DNA TGTGCCAGCACCTACCGCACAGATACGCAGTATTTT. It encodes CASTYRTDTQYF.

This clonotype was picked up a small number of times. An end of the junction does not agree with germline; a read error may underlie this. This chain connects TRBV7-7 to TRBJ2-2; 8 bases map to TRBD1. CDR1 is SSHAT, CDR2 FNYEAQ, per germline (reference sequence). This CDR3 is 15 amino acids long. CDR3 sequence: CASSPTGGDAGELFF. The DNA of the CDR3 is TGTGCTAGCAGCCCAACAGGGGGAGACGCCGGGGAGCTGTTTTTT.

This clonotype has at least ten counts. The V gene is TRBV27, the J gene TRBJ1-4, with D unclear. Trimming removed 5 bases from V and 6 bases from J, with 13 bases in between. This CDR3 is 14 amino acids long. Germline values: CDR1 MNHEY, CDR2 SMNVEV (reference sequence). CDR3 sequence reads: CASSTGRFDEKLFF. CDR3 in DNA: TGTGCCAGCAGTACTGGACGGTTCGATGAAAAACTGTTTTTT.

In this sample, this clonotype turned up many times. This chain joins TRBV27 and TRBJ1-2; D uncertain. Per the germline V gene, CDR1 is MNHEY and CDR2 is SMNVEV (reference sequence). The CDR3 runs to 15 residues. V was pared by 2 bases and J by 4 bases, with 14 bases between. The CDR3 sequence is CASSLSFGRPYGYTF. Written as DNA, the CDR3 is TGTGCCAGCAGTTTAAGTTTCGGTCGTCCCTATGGCTACACCTTC.

This clonotype was found many times. The chain joins TRBV7-9 to TRBJ2-5, with D uncertain. Trimming left V 3 bases short and J 5 bases short, with 10 bases between. The CDR3 is 13 residues long. CDR1 and CDR2 (germline): SEHNR, FQNEAQ (reference sequence). The CDR3, as DNA: TGTGCCAGCAGCTTTTTTGGGCGGGAGACCCAGTACTTC. Translation gives CASSFFGRETQYF. Full variable domain (missing parts from reference TRBV7-9 and TRBJ2-5): DTGVSQNPRHKITKRGQNVTFRCDPISEHNRLYWYRQTLGQGPEFLTYFQNEAQLEKSRLLSDRFSAERPKGSFSTLEIQRTEQGDSAMYLCASSFFGRETQYFGPGTRLLVL.

This clonotype was seen ten or more times. The chain combines TRBV18 with TRBJ2-3; the match to TRBD2 covers 8 bases. CDR3 size: 16 residues. V lost 2 bases and J lost 2; bases outside the gene matches: 6. Germline CDR1 KGHSH, CDR2 LQKENI. CDR3 region: CASSPSRGGYTDTQYF. The DNA of the CDR3 is TGTGCCAGCTCACCAAGTCGCGGGGGGTACACAGATACGCAGTATTTT.

This clonotype has just a few counts. The chain links TRBV4-1 to TRBJ1-3, with D possibly matching TRBD1 (5 bases). Germline-derived CDR1 and CDR2 are MGHRA and YSYEKL. The germline V and J ends were trimmed by 0 bases and 4 bases, with 13 bases remaining between them. CDR3 size: 16 residues. The CDR3 region is CASSQDGSGRGNTIYF. As DNA, the CDR3 is TGCGCCAGCAGCCAAGACGGTTCAGGGCGCGGAAACACCATATATTTT.

The J gene is TRBJ1-6, the V gene TRBV19; no definite D call. CDR3 length equals 15 residues. V was shortened by 3 bases and J by 7 bases, with 13 bases between the two germline ends. Germline CDR1 is LNHDA and CDR2 is SQIVND (reference sequence). The DNA of the CDR3 is TGTGCCAGTAGTATGGCCTCTGGACCAAATTCACCCCTCCACTTT. It yields the protein CASSMASGPNSPLHF.

The chain combines TRBV2 with TRBJ2-3; D is uncertain. CDR3 length: 14 residues. Trimming removed 1 base at V and 2 bases at J, with 7 bases between. From germline, CDR1 is SNHLY and CDR2 FYNNEI. This CDR3 reads CASSEDSHTDTQYF. The CDR3, as DNA: TGTGCCAGCAGTGAAGACTCCCACACAGATACGCAGTATTTT.

This sequence joins TRBV7-6 and TRBJ1-4; 10 bases are shared with TRBD1. CDR1 and CDR2 from the germline V gene are SGHVS and FNYEAQ. The J segment lost 10 bases and the V segment lost 4 bases, leaving 15 bases of the junction unmatched. This CDR3 has 17 amino acids. The CDR3 reads CASSSIRRDRGSGKLFF. Here the CDR3 DNA reads TGTGCCAGCAGCTCAATTCGACGGGACAGGGGATCGGGAAAACTGTTTTTT. The full variable domain, completed using reference TRBV7-6 and TRBJ1-4, is GAGVSQSPRYKVTKRGQDVALRCDPISGHVSLYWYRQALGQGPEFLTYFNYEAQQDKSGLPNDRFSAERPEGSISTLTIQRTEQRDSAMYRCASSSIRRDRGSGKLFFGSGTQLSVL.

As regards this clonotype: A single base separates this from a much larger clone, so it may be a read error. This chain's CDR3 is CAISGQSETQYF. The CDR3 DNA is TGTGCCATCAGTGGCCAGAGTGAGACCCAGTACTTC. This chain joins TRBV10-3 and TRBJ2-5; unclear D gene. Germline V gene sequence: CDR1 ENHRY, CDR2 SYGVKD. Deletions cut 4 bases from V and 5 bases from J, with 8 bases between. The CDR3 spans 12 residues.

This clonotype has at least ten counts. The CDR3 loop is CASKGAGGLSSYNEQFF. The DNA of the CDR3 is TGTGCCAGCAAAGGAGCGGGGGGCTTAAGCTCCTACAATGAGCAGTTCTTC. The chain links TRBV6-1 to TRBJ2-1, with 9 bases matching TRBD2. Germline trimming cut 7 bases from V and 0 bases from J; bases unmatched to any gene: 10. There are 17 residues in the CDR3. Germline CDR1 reads MNHNS; CDR2 reads SASEGT.

This clonotype was picked up many times. This chain joins TRBV3-1 and TRBJ1-2, with D possibly matching TRBD1 (5 bases). CDR3 size: 12 residues. Trimming pared 3 bases from V and 4 bases from J, leaving 6 bases between. From germline, CDR1 is LGHDT and CDR2 YNNKEL (reference sequence). CDR3 in amino acids: CASSHDSYGYTF. CDR3 bases: TGTGCCAGCAGCCACGACAGCTATGGCTACACCTTC.

V and J are TRBV7-2 and TRBJ1-5; TRBD1 matches 11 bases. V dropped 2 bases and J dropped 10; count of bases not matched to a gene: 4. CDR1 and CDR2 from the germline V gene are SGHTA and FQGNSA. The CDR3 totals 14 residues. The CDR3 DNA is TGTGCCAGCAGCTTATGGGACAGGGGGGGCCCCCAGCATTTT. As protein: CASSLWDRGGPQHF.

This clonotype was seen repeatedly, ten times or more. The chain combines TRBV11-2 with TRBJ1-4; TRBD1 is a possible D gene (5 bases). The CDR3 has 16 amino acids. With 0 bases removed from V and 8 bases from J, the gap between germline ends came to 16 bases. Germline CDR1 and CDR2: SGHAT and FQNNGV. In DNA, the CDR3 is TGTGCCAGCAGCTTAGAGGGTCAGGGACTGGGAGAAAAACTGTTTTTT. Residues: CASSLEGQGLGEKLFF.

This chain uses TRBV20-1 with TRBJ2-1; 8 positions agree with TRBD2. Per germline, CDR1 DFQATT and CDR2 SNEGSKA (reference sequence). The CDR3 spans 15 residues. J was trimmed by 7 bases and V by 7 bases; bases with no gene match: 15. The CDR3 coding sequence is TGCAGTGTCCAAGCGGGGGCCGAGTTAAGGAATGAGCAGTTCTTC. This sequence encodes CSVQAGAELRNEQFF.

This clonotype was seen many times. The chain recombines TRBV6-2 or TRBV6-3 with TRBJ2-7, with a tentative D call TRBD2 (6 bases). This CDR3 contains 13 residues. Germline values: CDR1 MNHEY, CDR2 SVGEGT. The germline V and J ends were trimmed by 4 bases and 4 bases, with 11 bases remaining between them. Here the CDR3 reads CASSSYSGYEQYF. The DNA for the CDR3 is TGTGCCAGCAGTTCCTATAGCGGTTACGAGCAGTACTTC.

This clonotype was seen repeatedly, ten times or more. The CDR3 loop reads CASSLKGGDEKLFF. In nucleotides, the CDR3 is TGTGCCAGCAGTTTGAAGGGAGGAGATGAAAAACTGTTTTTT. The chain joins TRBV28 to TRBJ1-4; D gene unclear. The germline V gene encodes CDR1 MDHEN and CDR2 SYDVKM. V lost 3 bases and J lost 6, with 11 bases in between. The CDR3 consists of 14 residues.

This clonotype was seen repeatedly, ten times or more. This chain links TRBV5-6 with TRBJ2-1; 11 positions agree with TRBD2. Looked up from germline, CDR1 is SGHDT and CDR2 is YYEEEE. J was trimmed by 8 bases and V by 4 bases; bases with no gene match: 14. The CDR3 runs to 17 residues. CDR3 sequence (DNA): TGTGCCAGCAGCGGAACCCTAGCGGGGGGTCGGTTGGATGAGCAGTTCTTC. Its protein is CASSGTLAGGRLDEQFF.

This clonotype was observed many times. The rearrangement links TRBV6-2 or TRBV6-3 to TRBJ2-2; no firm D call. The CDR3 spans 14 residues. Trimming pared 2 bases from V and 3 bases from J, leaving 7 bases between. Germline V gene sequence: CDR1 MNHEY, CDR2 SVGEGT. The CDR3 DNA sequence: TGTGCCAGCAGTTACGTTTCATACACCGGGGAGCTGTTTTTT. It encodes CASSYVSYTGELFF.

This clonotype showed up many times. This chain links TRBV7-9 with TRBJ1-6; maybe TRBD1 (5 bases). The germline V and J ends were trimmed by 1 base and 7 bases, with 8 bases remaining between them. Looked up from germline, CDR1 is SEHNR and CDR2 is FQNEAQ (reference sequence). The CDR3 loop spans 14 amino acids. The chain's CDR3 is CASSLGGWNSPLHF. CDR3 DNA: TGTGCCAGCAGCTTAGGGGGCTGGAATTCACCCCTCCACTTT.

This clonotype was detected ten times or more. The J gene is TRBJ2-7, the V gene TRBV12-3 or TRBV12-4; no clear D. The CDR3 extends over 14 amino acids. With 2 bases removed from V and 1 base from J, the gap between germline ends came to 9 bases. The DNA for the CDR3 is TGTGCCAGCAGTTTACAGGCAGGTTCCTACGAGCAGTACTTC. Translated: CASSLQAGSYEQYF.

This clonotype was recorded many times. The chain has TRBV6-2 or TRBV6-3 and TRBJ1-5, with D possibly being TRBD1 (5 bases). V was shortened by 6 bases and J by 7 bases, with 19 bases between the two germline ends. This CDR3 region has 15 residues. The germline V gene has CDR1 MNHEY and CDR2 SVGEGT. The CDR3 coding sequence is TGTGCCAGCAGATCGCCTGTTGGGGGGGGACAGCCCCAGCATTTT. Translating gives CASRSPVGGGQPQHF.

This clonotype was picked up many times. The chain combines TRBV20-1 with TRBJ1-2, with unresolved D. V gave up 3 bases and J gave up 4 bases, with 15 bases separating them. This CDR3 has 14 residues. Germline CDR1 reads DFQATT; CDR2 reads SNEGSKA (reference sequence). The CDR3 DNA is TGCAGTGCTAGTTCTGCGGGATGGGGCTATGGCTACACCTTC. It translates to CSASSAGWGYGYTF.

This clonotype has more than one count but fewer than ten. CDR3 DNA: TGTGCCAGCAGTTTCATGACAGATACGCAGTATTTT. Translation: CASSFMTDTQYF. The chain combines TRBV28 with TRBJ2-3; D is uncertain. Trimming stripped 3 bases from V and 3 bases from J, with 4 bases between. In germline, CDR1 is MDHEN, CDR2 SYDVKM. The CDR3 has 12 residues. Combining the CDR3 with reference TRBV28 and TRBJ2-3 gives the whole variable domain DVKVTQSSRYLVKRTGEKVFLECVQDMDHENMFWYRQDPGLGLRLIYFSYDVKMKEKGDIPEGYSVSREKKERFSLILESASTNQTSMYLCASSFMTDTQYFGPGTRLTVL.